One and the same sample provided the 13 T cell receptor beta chains below, sequenced in a study of cytomegalovirus exposure and HLA in healthy donors. The PCR contained 60 Vbeta and 13 Jbeta primers. TCRdb's copy holds only in-frame clones and misses some; the assay was immunoSEQ multiplex PCR. The sample records 50,000 to 70,000 clones, 70% to 75% being singletons. The sequenced sample was PBMCs. These receptors were taken from a man between 25 and 39 years old in good health and CMV-seropositive.

The chain has TRBV19 and TRBJ1-1; D perhaps matches TRBD1 (5 bases). The CDR3 is made up of 12 amino acids. Per the germline V gene, CDR1 is LNHDA and CDR2 is SQIVND (reference sequence). Trimming removed 4 bases at V and 11 bases at J, with 14 bases between. CDR3 in DNA: TGTGCCAGTAGTAACAGGTCCGATGGGGCTTTCTTT. The encoded protein is CASSNRSDGAFF. Full variable domain (rest looked up from reference TRBV19 and TRBJ1-1): DGGITQSPKYLFRKEGQNVTLSCEQNLNHDAMYWYRQDPGQGLRLIYYSQIVNDFQKGDIAEGYSVSREKKESFPLTVTSAQKNPTAFYLCASSNRSDGAFFGQGTRLTVV.

The chain couples TRBV6-1 to TRBJ1-3; D remains unclear. Trimming stripped 2 bases from V and 2 bases from J, with 10 bases between. This CDR3 contains 15 residues. Germline V gives CDR1 MNHNS, CDR2 SASEGT. The CDR3 loop reads CASSESISAGNTIYF. CDR3 coding DNA: TGTGCCAGCAGTGAATCAATCAGTGCTGGAAACACCATATATTTT.

The gene calls are TRBV6-6 and TRBJ1-2; D gene uncertain. The CDR3 totals 14 residues. Trimming left V 4 bases short and J 4 bases short, with 13 bases between. Germline CDR1 MNHNY, CDR2 SVGAGI (reference sequence). The CDR3 region is CASSSEFRSYGYTF. In DNA form, the CDR3 reads TGTGCCAGCAGTTCCGAGTTCAGGTCCTATGGCTACACCTTC.

The V call is TRBV9, the J call TRBJ1-3; D may be TRBD1 (6 bases). CDR1 is SGDLS, CDR2 YYNGEE, per germline. Trimming pared 0 bases from V and 2 bases from J, leaving 12 bases between. This CDR3 spans 16 amino acids. This CDR3 reads CASSVVRGAPGNTIYF. The CDR3 DNA is TGTGCCAGCAGCGTAGTTCGGGGGGCCCCTGGAAACACCATATATTTT.

The J gene is TRBJ2-6, the V gene TRBV15; D call uncertain. The germline CDR1 and CDR2 sequences are LNHNV and YYDKDF (reference sequence). This CDR3 has 15 amino acids. Trimming took off 0 bases at V and 2 bases at J, with 5 bases between the two ends. The CDR3 coding sequence is TGTGCCACCAGCAGAGATCGGGCTGGGGCCAACGTCCTGACTTTC. Amino acid sequence: CATSRDRAGANVLTF.

This chain joins TRBV28 and TRBJ2-7, with D perhaps matching TRBD1 (6 bases). The CDR3 totals 13 residues. Germline V gives CDR1 MDHEN, CDR2 SYDVKM. The V end was cut by 4 bases, the J end by 6 bases, with 13 bases between. The chain's CDR3 is CASSSGQGGEQYF. In DNA form, the CDR3 reads TGTGCCAGCAGTTCGGGGCAAGGGGGCGAGCAGTACTTC.

This rearrangement joins TRBV5-4 to TRBJ1-5, with 8 bases that match TRBD1. This CDR3 has 16 amino acids. The germline CDR1 and CDR2 sequences are SGHNT and YYREEE (reference sequence). After removal of 4 bases from V and 1 base from J, the junction contained 7 bases not matched to a gene. Here the CDR3 reads CASSPDREGSNQPQHF. CDR3 coding DNA: TGTGCCAGCAGCCCGGACAGGGAGGGAAGCAATCAGCCCCAGCATTTT.

In its sample, this clone was seen once. J is TRBJ1-5 and V is TRBV4-1, with D possibly TRBD1 on 5 matching bases. V lost 1 base, J lost 4 bases, and 14 bases lay in between. The CDR3 consists of 16 residues. Germline CDR1 MGHRA, CDR2 YSYEKL. CDR3 amino acids: CASSQVGSGGNQPQHF. CDR3 nucleotides: TGCGCCAGCAGCCAAGTTGGCAGCGGGGGGAATCAGCCCCAGCATTTT.

This chain uses TRBV18 with TRBJ1-4; TRBD1 is a possible D gene (6 bases). The CDR3 covers 15 residues. Germline CDR1 and CDR2: KGHSH and LQKENI. The V and J ends lost 1 base and 4 bases respectively, with 10 bases between them. The CDR3 loop is CASSPLQDSNEKLFF. The CDR3, as DNA: TGTGCCAGCTCACCACTTCAGGACAGTAATGAAAAACTGTTTTTT. Full variable domain (outside the CDR3, taken from reference TRBV18 and TRBJ1-4): NAGVMQNPRHLVRRRGQEARLRCSPMKGHSHVYWYRQLPEEGLKFMVYLQKENIIDESGMPKERFSAEFPKEGPSILRIQQVVRGDSAAYFCASSPLQDSNEKLFFGSGTQLSVL.

The chain links TRBV7-9 to TRBJ2-3; tentatively, D is TRBD1 (5 bases). Germline loops: CDR1 SEHNR, CDR2 FQNEAQ (reference sequence). The CDR3 extends over 13 amino acids. V lost 1 base and J 3 bases, leaving 5 bases between the germline ends. DNA for the CDR3: TGTGCCAGCAGCTTAGGGACAACAGATACGCAGTATTTT. It encodes CASSLGTTDTQYF.

This chain links TRBV5-1 with TRBJ1-2; D is possibly TRBD1 (5 bases). V lost 4 bases to trimming and J lost 5 bases, with 18 bases between them. Per germline, CDR1 SGHRS and CDR2 YFSETQ. CDR3 length: 15 residues. The CDR3 DNA is TGCGCCAGCAGCACCCGCCCCCGGGGGAATTATGGCTACACCTTC. Translation: CASSTRPRGNYGYTF.

The J gene is TRBJ2-3, the V gene TRBV5-1; TRBD1 aligns across 7 bases. Germline V gives CDR1 SGHRS, CDR2 YFSETQ. The CDR3 runs 14 residues. V trimming: 2 bases; J trimming: 6 bases; junction bases outside the gene matches: 6. This CDR3 reads CASSLDRVADTQYF. In nucleotides, the CDR3 is TGCGCCAGCAGCTTAGACAGGGTAGCCGATACGCAGTATTTT.

This clone was picked up a small number of times. The chain is built from TRBV7-9 and TRBJ2-7; no reliable D call. CDR1 SEHNR and CDR2 FQNEAQ come from the germline V gene (reference sequence). CDR3 length equals 12 residues. Between the trimmed V and J ends, which lost 2 bases and 5 bases, there was a span of 7 bases. The CDR3 DNA is TGTGCCAGCAGCTTACGGTCCGACGAGCAGTACTTC. It yields the protein CASSLRSDEQYF.